One sample yielded the 6 T cell receptor beta chains listed below, sequenced in a study of human thymus T cells. The method was immunoSEQ multiplex PCR; TCRdb's version includes in-frame clones alone and lacks a portion of them. This table holds 54,000 or so clones, 94% found once. The sequenced sample was blood. The receptors were sampled from a boy under three years old with a congenital heart defect but otherwise immunologically healthy.

This clone was recorded once. This chain connects TRBV20-1 to TRBJ2-5; D is unclear. This CDR3 contains 11 residues. V was pared by 3 bases and J by 2 bases, with 4 bases between. Germline CDR1 is DFQATT and CDR2 is SNEGSKA (reference sequence). Here the CDR3 DNA reads TGCAGTGCTAGGGGGCAAGAGACCCAGTACTTC. Its protein is CSARGQETQYF.

The gene calls are TRBV5-1 and TRBJ1-2; D might be TRBD1 (5 bases). Germline CDR1 reads SGHRS; CDR2 reads YFSETQ. The CDR3 is 16 amino acids. V was trimmed by 4 bases and J by 4 bases, leaving 20 bases between them. The CDR3 sequence is CASSRDSLTPLYGYTF. The DNA of the CDR3 is TGCGCCAGCAGCCGTGACAGCTTAACTCCCCTCTATGGCTACACCTTC.

The chain combines TRBV7-9 with TRBJ2-3; D gene ambiguous. V was shortened by 1 base and J by 2 bases, with 10 bases between the two germline ends. The CDR3 runs to 15 residues. Germline V gene sequence: CDR1 SEHNR, CDR2 FQNEAQ (reference sequence). For the CDR3, the DNA is TGTGCCAGCAGCTTAGGCTATTTGTTCACAGATACGCAGTATTTT. Translating it yields CASSLGYLFTDTQYF.

The V and J genes are TRBV7-2 and TRBJ2-7; 8 bases are a match to TRBD2. The CDR3 has 15 amino acids. Germline trimming cut 5 bases from V and 5 bases from J; bases unmatched to any gene: 11. CDR1 SGHTA and CDR2 FQGNSA come from the germline V gene. The CDR3 loop reads CASSQQGLVSHEQYF. The CDR3 DNA sequence: TGTGCCAGCAGCCAGCAGGGACTAGTATCCCACGAGCAGTACTTC. The full variable domain, completed using reference TRBV7-2 and TRBJ2-7, is GAGVSQSPSNKVTEKGKDVELRCDPISGHTALYWYRQSLGQGLEFLIYFQGNSAPDKSGLPSDRFSAERTGGSVSTLTIQRTQQEDSAVYLCASSQQGLVSHEQYFGPGTRLTVT.

This clone showed up just a few times. The genes are TRBV6-1 and TRBJ1-2; the D gene is possibly TRBD1 (6 bases). This CDR3 is built from 12 residues. Germline V lookup: CDR1 MNHNS, CDR2 SASEGT. The V gene lost 6 bases and the J gene lost 4 bases, with 9 bases spanning the gap. CDR3 coding DNA: TGTGCCAGCAGGGACAGCTTCTATGGCTACACCTTC. Translating it yields CASRDSFYGYTF.

This clone was observed a handful of times. J is TRBJ1-3 and V is TRBV29-1; TRBD1 might be the D (6 bases). V dropped 6 bases and J dropped 0 bases, with 9 bases sitting between them. The V gene's germline CDR1 is SQVTM and CDR2 ANQGSEA. The CDR3 is 13 residues long. The chain's CDR3 is CSVLGGSGNTIYF. The CDR3 DNA follows: TGCAGCGTCCTAGGGGGCTCTGGAAACACCATATATTTT.